The T cell receptor (beta chain) described here comes from a study of blood T cell repertoires in COVID-19 (dated by TCRdb to the early 2020s). About the investigation overall: The collaborator samples originated in the United States, Italy and Spain and spanned the acute and convalescent phases of COVID-19. The material from the prospective study consisted of cDNA or gDNA derived from T cells, B-cell-depleted T cells, or PBMCs. Subjects who had been exposed to COVID-19, were actively infected with it, or had recovered from it provided the deeply sampled blood TCRbeta repertoires that made up the dataset. The repertoires were released in a freely available public database intended as a resource for research on the immune response to SARS-CoV-2. The samples were drawn from two sources: the first 160 participants of the ongoing ImmuneRACE study, and approximately 1,300 subjects contributed by 6 global collaborators. Sample metadata almost always included a de-identified subject ID, COVID-19 status, age in years and sex. Where HLA class I and class II types were available, the types were taken from metadata supplied by the sample provider, not from assay-based typing.

Of note for this clone: Which antigen it targets is not known. Base qualities are not recorded, but no much larger clone differs from it by a single base.

At one collaborating source in Seattle, patients were enrolled during active infection and were followed longitudinally through the course of disease. Whole blood was collected in K2EDTA tubes by collaborating institutions according to the institutions' own protocols. For TCRbeta analysis, collaborator samples were shipped as frozen whole blood, as isolated PBMCs, or as DNA extracted from either sample type. TCRbeta CDR3 regions were amplified from genomic DNA using the immunoSEQ Assay, a bias-controlled multiplex PCR. Under the source paper's analysis protocol: The number of nucleated cells in each sample was estimated by amplification of reference gene primers within the assay. Sequence reads were collapsed and filtered to measure the absolute abundance of every unique TCRbeta CDR3 rearrangement. Productive Simpson clonality was computed per sample as the square root of Simpson's diversity index over productive rearrangements. The clones in this table, taken by TCRdb from immuneACCESS, are in-frame only. Not every clone is retained; where verified, under half of the shortfall comes from an unresolved V gene, and the cause of the rest is unknown. The D gene and trimming were derived from the DNA, and the V and J assignments and clone size from that table. The sample table contains approximately 500,000 clones; only one count was recorded for roughly 89% of them. The ten largest clones represent less than 9.5% of the sample.

Results the study describes overall, beyond this receptor: Clinical and demographic metadata were provided uncurated, with the amount varying by source and participant.

This sequence was found in a woman in her forties or fifties with COVID-19, enrolled during active disease. Source material: peripheral blood.

The bases are TGTGCCAGCAGCTTAGGGGTAGCGGGCGGCTCCTACGAGCAGTACTTC. Its translation reads: CASSLGVAGGSYEQYF. The receptor chain draws on TRBV11-2 and TRBJ2-7, with 7 bases matching TRBD2. The germline V and J ends show losses of 1 base and 0 bases respectively, and no gene match explains 6 bases of the junction. The germline V gene provides CDR1 SGHAT and CDR2 FQNNGV. The CDR3 holds 16 amino acids from the cysteine to the phenylalanine. Only the CDR3 DNA stays, 48 bases, in frame from base 1.